The present entry profiles one TCR beta chain with its context. CDR1 is LGHDT and CDR2 is YNNKEL in the germline V gene (reference sequence). The CDR3 length is 16 residues. Between the trimmed V and J ends, which lost 2 bases and 0 bases, there was a span of 13 bases. The entry originates in a study of blood T cell repertoires in COVID-19. TCRdb's copy holds only in-frame clones and misses some; the assay was immunoSEQ multiplex PCR. The sample yields roughly 70,000 clones, more than 75% seen once. The receptor's source is a man aged 50 or older with active COVID-19. The specimen was peripheral blood. J is TRBJ1-1 and V is TRBV3-1 (or the pseudogene TRBV3-2), with unresolved D. The CDR3 is CASSQTQRIMNTEAFF. In DNA form, the CDR3 reads TGTGCCAGCAGCCAAACGCAGAGGATCATGAACACTGAAGCTTTCTTT.